The 30 T cell receptor beta chains listed next were all sequenced from one sample in a study of blood T cells in healthy people across ages (dated by TCRdb to between 2014 and 2016). The library was produced with 5' RACE. These reads were obtained on an Illumina HiSeq 2500. The second PCR ran for about 7 to 11 cycles and used a J-beta primer mix along with a sample-barcoded 5' primer. TCRdb ran its own pipeline on the public reads, namely fastp trimming at Q25 and MiXCR clone calling, and kept in-frame beta chains. When rows share a CDR3 protein, they turn into one entry using the most common DNA and genes. This sample comprises 700,000 to 950,000 distinct CDR3 sequences, 40% to 45% of them detected only once. Of the sample, about 20% is held by the ten largest clones. Sequenced material: blood. Receptors originate from a woman aged 55 to 70 in good health.

This chain joins TRBV3-1 and TRBJ2-7; tentative D call: TRBD2 (6 bases). The V end was cut by 3 bases, the J end by 0 bases, with 15 bases between. This CDR3 region has 16 residues. Germline CDR1 is LGHDT and CDR2 is YNNKEL (reference sequence). The CDR3 loop is CASSQEVRGSSYEQYF. The CDR3 region has the DNA TGTGCCAGCAGCCAGGAAGTACGGGGGAGCTCCTACGAGCAGTACTTC.

The chain combines TRBV20-1 with TRBJ2-7; 8 bases match TRBD2. This CDR3 has 15 residues. Trimming took 5 bases from V and 3 from J; bases not matched to a gene: 12. Germline V gene data show CDR1 as DFQATT and CDR2 as SNEGSKA (reference sequence). The CDR3 here is CSARDPRAGDYEQYF. The CDR3 DNA follows: TGCAGTGCTCGTGATCCGCGAGCGGGGGACTACGAGCAGTACTTC.

This clonotype came up a few times. J is TRBJ2-5 and V is TRBV18, with 10 bases matching TRBD2. CDR1 and CDR2 from the germline V gene are KGHSH and LQKENI. CDR3 length equals 15 residues. The V gene end was trimmed by 2 bases and the J gene end by 5 bases; junction bases not matched to a gene: 5. The CDR3 reads CASSPRTSGMETQYF. DNA of the CDR3: TGTGCCAGCTCACCAAGGACTAGCGGTATGGAGACCCAGTACTTC.

This sequence joins TRBV24-1 and TRBJ2-1; possible D gene TRBD1, 5 bases. CDR3 length: 14 residues. V lost 1 base to trimming and J lost 10 bases, with 13 bases between them. The V gene's germline CDR1 is KGHDR and CDR2 SFDVKD. CDR3 coding DNA: TGTGCCACCAGTGATTTCGATTGGGGCGGCGAGCAGTTCTTC. Translating it yields CATSDFDWGGEQFF.

This clonotype was picked up a small number of times. The V gene is TRBV12-3 or TRBV12-4, the J gene TRBJ1-1, with a tentative D call TRBD1 (6 bases). V was clipped by 8 bases and J by 0 bases, with 13 bases between them. This CDR3 has 14 amino acids. The CDR3 region is CASDLQGMNTEAFF. Written as DNA, the CDR3 is TGTGCCAGCGATCTACAGGGTATGAACACTGAAGCTTTCTTT.

V and J are TRBV10-3 and TRBJ2-1; D is ambiguous. The germline gives CDR1 ENHRY, CDR2 SYGVKD. The CDR3 spans 13 residues. Trimming pared 6 bases from V and 5 bases from J, leaving 11 bases between. CDR3 in amino acids: CAIRLDGHNEQFF. The CDR3 DNA is TGTGCCATCAGACTGGACGGGCACAATGAGCAGTTCTTC.

The CDR3 here is CSAPGGQGLGRNIQYF. As DNA, the CDR3 is TGCAGTGCCCCCGGGGGACAGGGCCTGGGGAGAAACATTCAGTACTTC. This chain connects TRBV20-1 to TRBJ2-4; 9 bases are a match to TRBD1. Germline CDR1 is DFQATT and CDR2 is SNEGSKA (reference sequence). The CDR3 runs 16 residues. V lost 6 bases and J lost 6; bases outside the gene matches: 15.

This clonotype was seen many times. This chain links TRBV3-1 with TRBJ2-7; D not certain. Germline assignment: CDR1 LGHDT and CDR2 YNNKEL (reference sequence). Deletions cut 6 bases from V and 1 base from J, with 7 bases between. The CDR3 consists of 12 residues. CDR3 residues: CASSQVSYEQYF. DNA of the CDR3: TGTGCCAGCAGTCAGGTGTCCTACGAGCAGTACTTC.

V is TRBV6-1 and J is TRBJ1-5; tentative D call: TRBD1 (6 bases). The CDR3 consists of 14 residues. Trimming stripped 7 bases from V and 5 bases from J, with 15 bases between. The germline gives CDR1 MNHNS, CDR2 SASEGT. This CDR3 reads CASNYRVNDQPQHF. The DNA of the CDR3 is TGTGCCAGCAATTACAGGGTTAACGATCAGCCCCAGCATTTT.

J is TRBJ1-6 and V is TRBV20-1; TRBD1 aligns across 9 bases. Germline-derived CDR1 and CDR2 are DFQATT and SNEGSKA (reference sequence). Germline trimming cut 0 bases from V and 0 bases from J; bases unmatched to any gene: 6. This CDR3 comprises 18 residues. The CDR3 here is CSARDPGQGSSYNSPLHF. The CDR3 DNA reads TGCAGTGCTAGAGATCCCGGACAGGGGAGCTCCTATAATTCACCCCTCCACTTT.

This clonotype was picked up a small number of times. The chain links TRBV28 to TRBJ2-5, with 10 bases matching TRBD1. V trimming: 7 bases; J trimming: 4 bases; junction bases outside the gene matches: 6. Per the germline V gene, CDR1 is MDHEN and CDR2 is SYDVKM. The CDR3 contains 14 residues. The CDR3 DNA sequence: TGTGCCAGCACCCTAGACAGGGGGCTAGAGACCCAGTACTTC. This encodes CASTLDRGLETQYF.

The rearrangement uses TRBV4-3 and TRBJ2-3; the match to TRBD2 covers 11 bases. Germline CDR1 is LGHNA and CDR2 is YSLEER. The CDR3 spans 17 residues. J lost 3 bases, V lost 0 bases, and 5 bases had no gene match. The chain's CDR3 is CASSQDSLAGGTDTQYF. CDR3 in DNA: TGCGCCAGCAGCCAAGATTCCCTAGCGGGAGGTACAGATACGCAGTATTTT.

This clonotype was seen a handful of times. The V call is TRBV20-1, the J call TRBJ2-7; D not certain. The length of the CDR3 is 11 residues. V dropped 3 bases and J dropped 3 bases, with 6 bases sitting between them. Germline V lookup: CDR1 DFQATT, CDR2 SNEGSKA (reference sequence). CDR3 coding DNA: TGCAGTGCTAGGGACGTCTACGAGCAGTACTTC. Its protein is CSARDVYEQYF.

The CDR3 region has the DNA TGTGCCAGCAGCCTTTCAATAGATACGCAGTATTTT. Amino acid sequence: CASSLSIDTQYF. The V gene is TRBV3-1, the J gene TRBJ2-3; unclear D gene. The CDR3 is made up of 12 amino acids. The V end lost 4 bases, the J end lost 5 bases, and 7 bases lay between the germline ends. CDR1 is LGHDT, CDR2 YNNKEL, per germline (reference sequence).

This clonotype has just a few counts. This chain connects TRBV3-1 to TRBJ2-3; D is ambiguous. Trimming removed 0 bases at V and 9 bases at J, with 13 bases between. This CDR3 spans 14 amino acids. CDR1 and CDR2 (germline): LGHDT, YNNKEL (reference sequence). The CDR3 spells CASSQDLTVKTQYF. The CDR3 DNA follows: TGTGCCAGCAGCCAAGATCTGACCGTAAAGACGCAGTATTTT.

This clonotype was counted a few times. J is TRBJ2-7 and V is TRBV6-2 or TRBV6-3, with no clear D. The germline CDR1 and CDR2 sequences are MNHEY and SVGEGT. This CDR3 has 11 residues. V gave up 6 bases and J gave up 10 bases, with 13 bases separating them. For the CDR3, the DNA is TGTGCCAGCAGCCCTATCGGTCCCCAGTACTTC. It specifies CASSPIGPQYF.

About this clonotype: A much bigger clone sits one base away, suggesting this may be a read error. This sequence joins TRBV5-1 and TRBJ1-1, with D possibly matching TRBD1 (5 bases). This CDR3 spans 15 amino acids. Germline values: CDR1 SGHRS, CDR2 YFSETQ. V was pared by 4 bases and J by 3 bases, with 16 bases between. The CDR3 region is CASSRAPGRDTEAFF. The DNA for the CDR3 is TGCGCCAGCAGCCGGGCCCCAGGGAGGGACACTGAAGCTTTCTTT.

This clonotype showed up just a few times. The chain employs TRBV4-3 and TRBJ2-3, with TRBD2 identical over 7 bases. CDR1 and CDR2 (germline): LGHNA, YSLEER. Trimming cost V 0 bases and J 9 bases; bases outside gene matches: 3. CDR3 size: 13 residues. CDR3 in DNA: TGCGCCAGCAGCCAAGAAGCGGGATTAACGCAGTATTTT. It translates to CASSQEAGLTQYF.

The rearrangement links TRBV28 to TRBJ2-7; tentative D call: TRBD1 (5 bases). The CDR3 contains 14 residues. The V end was cut by 2 bases, the J end by 9 bases, with 17 bases between. Germline CDR1 reads MDHEN; CDR2 reads SYDVKM. CDR3 amino acids: CASSLRGQPIGQYF. The CDR3 coding sequence is TGTGCCAGCAGTTTAAGGGGCCAACCCATTGGGCAGTACTTC.

Note on this clonotype: One junction end disagrees with the germline gene, perhaps due to a read error. In DNA, the CDR3 is TGTGCTAGCAGCGTAGACGGGAGCACAGATACGCAGTATTTT. This codes for CASSVDGSTDTQYF. V and J are TRBV9 and TRBJ2-3, with D uncertain. The CDR3 totals 14 residues. The V gene's germline CDR1 is SGDLS and CDR2 YYNGEE.

This chain connects TRBV2 to TRBJ1-1; D is unclear. The V gene's germline CDR1 is SNHLY and CDR2 FYNNEI. V lost 6 bases to trimming and J lost 5 bases, with 13 bases between them. The CDR3 is 13 residues long. The CDR3 nucleotides read TGTGCCAGCAGCGACATGAGAGTAACTGAAGCTTTCTTT. It encodes CASSDMRVTEAFF. The full variable domain, with the rest looked up from reference TRBV2 and TRBJ1-1, is EPEVTQTPSHQVTQMGQEVILRCVPISNHLYFYWYRQILGQKVEFLVSFYNNEISEKSEIFDDQFSVERPDGSNFTLKIRSTKLEDSAMYFCASSDMRVTEAFFGQGTRLTVV.

This clonotype has a count of ten or more. V usage is TRBV27 and J usage is TRBJ2-7, with 9 bases aligning to TRBD1. CDR1 is MNHEY, CDR2 SMNVEV, per germline (reference sequence). The J segment lost 5 bases and the V segment lost 2 bases, leaving 7 bases of the junction unmatched. CDR3 length: 15 residues. The DNA for the CDR3 is TGTGCCAGCAGTTTAGCCGGGACAGGGTTTAACGAGCAGTACTTC. Its protein is CASSLAGTGFNEQYF.

The chain has TRBV30 and TRBJ2-7; perhaps TRBD1 as D (5 bases). Judging by the DNA end, TRBJ2-5 fits better; the J call may be wrong. Germline CDR1 reads GTSNPN; CDR2 reads SVGIG (reference sequence). The CDR3 is 13 residues long. CDR3 in amino acids: CAWSGRAGETQYF. In DNA form, the CDR3 reads TGTGCCTGGAGTGGCAGGGCTGGAGAGACCCAGTACTTC.

This clonotype was picked up a small number of times. The V gene is TRBV12-3 or TRBV12-4, the J gene TRBJ1-6; 7 bases agree with TRBD1. Trimming at V came to 6 bases and at J to 4 bases, leaving 3 bases not matched to a gene. The CDR3 runs 14 residues. The CDR3 here is CASSHRGYNSPLHF. The CDR3 coding sequence is TGTGCCAGCAGCCACAGGGGTTATAATTCACCCCTCCACTTT.

The J gene is TRBJ2-3, the V gene TRBV7-2; unclear D gene. The germline V gene encodes CDR1 SGHTA and CDR2 FQGNSA. Between the trimmed V and J ends, which lost 5 bases and 5 bases, there was a span of 8 bases. CDR3 size: 12 residues. The CDR3 DNA sequence: TGTGCCAGCAGCCGAATGAGAGATACGCAGTATTTT. It yields the protein CASSRMRDTQYF.

This chain joins TRBV19 and TRBJ2-3, with D hard to call. CDR3 size: 13 residues. V was cut by 6 bases and J by 1 base, with 8 bases left in between. Germline CDR1 reads LNHDA; CDR2 reads SQIVND (reference sequence). CDR3 bases: TGTGCCAGTAGCCCGGTGGGCACAGATACGCAGTATTTT. Its translation: CASSPVGTDTQYF.

The chain joins TRBV20-1 to TRBJ2-4, with 8 bases fitting TRBD2. The J call may be faulty, since TRBJ2-7 better matches the DNA end. The CDR3 extends over 13 amino acids. Germline CDR1 reads DFQATT; CDR2 reads SNEGSKA (reference sequence). The CDR3 DNA reads as TGCAGTGCCGTACTAGCGGTACCCTACGAGCAGTACTTC. Protein sequence: CSAVLAVPYEQYF.

V gene TRBV27 combines with J gene TRBJ1-1; a weak D match, TRBD1 (6 bases). The CDR3 has 16 amino acids. The germline gives CDR1 MNHEY, CDR2 SMNVEV (reference sequence). V lost 2 bases and J 4 bases, leaving 17 bases between the germline ends. The CDR3 DNA is TGTGCCAGCAGTTTAGGTCTGGGGGCGCATGGCACTGAAGCTTTCTTT. Translated: CASSLGLGAHGTEAFF.

The gene calls are TRBV20-1 and TRBJ2-1; TRBD2 aligns across 16 bases. The CDR3 totals 22 residues. Germline loops: CDR1 DFQATT, CDR2 SNEGSKA (reference sequence). The junction had 19 bases not matched to a gene; V was cut back by 1 base and J by 4 bases. The CDR3 reads CSARGLGSGTSGRADPYNEQFF. CDR3 nucleotide sequence: TGCAGTGCTAGAGGCTTGGGATCCGGGACTAGCGGGAGGGCGGACCCGTACAATGAGCAGTTCTTC.

The CDR3 DNA sequence: TGCAGTGCCGGGGGGAACAGACACTACGAGCAGTACTTC. It is translated as CSAGGNRHYEQYF. The V gene is TRBV20-1, the J gene TRBJ2-7, with 7 bases lining up with TRBD2. The V segment lost 6 bases and the J segment 3 bases; nucleotides outside the gene matches: 8. The CDR3 has 13 residues. The V gene's germline CDR1 is DFQATT and CDR2 SNEGSKA (reference sequence).